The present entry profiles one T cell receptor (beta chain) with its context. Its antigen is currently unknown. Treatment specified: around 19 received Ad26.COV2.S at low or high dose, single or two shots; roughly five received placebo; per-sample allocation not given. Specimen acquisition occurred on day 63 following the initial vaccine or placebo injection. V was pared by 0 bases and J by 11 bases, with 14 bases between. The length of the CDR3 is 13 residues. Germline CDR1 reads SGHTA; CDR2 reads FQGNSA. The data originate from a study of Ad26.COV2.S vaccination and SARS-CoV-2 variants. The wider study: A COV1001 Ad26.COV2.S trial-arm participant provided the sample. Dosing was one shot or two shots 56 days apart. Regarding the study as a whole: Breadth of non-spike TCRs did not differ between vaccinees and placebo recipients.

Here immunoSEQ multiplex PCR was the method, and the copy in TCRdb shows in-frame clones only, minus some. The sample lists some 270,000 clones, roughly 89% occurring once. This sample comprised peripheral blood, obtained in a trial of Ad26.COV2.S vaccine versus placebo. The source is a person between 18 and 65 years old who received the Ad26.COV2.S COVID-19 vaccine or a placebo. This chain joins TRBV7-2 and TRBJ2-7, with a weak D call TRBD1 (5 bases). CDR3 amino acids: CASSLALWAGKYF. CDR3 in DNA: TGTGCCAGCAGCTTAGCGCTGTGGGCAGGGAAGTACTTC.